This T cell receptor beta chain was recovered during a study of PD-1 blockade in classical Hodgkin lymphoma. Study-wide background: Intravenous nivolumab at 3 mg/kg was given to patients every 2 weeks. The study's findings and limits: Complete responders had baseline diversity similar to newly diagnosed patients. Compared with healthy donors, newly diagnosed patients reportedly showed lower baseline TCR diversity.

With regard to this clone: Antigen specificity is unknown.

The table came from immunoSEQ multiplex PCR; TCRdb's copy has only in-frame clones and leaves some out. The profile shows tens of thousands of clones, nearly 90% of them singletons. This CDR3 comprises 14 residues. In germline, CDR1 is SGHAT, CDR2 FQNNGV. The V end lost 1 base, the J end lost 4 bases, and 11 bases lay between the germline ends. Exposure to brentuximab vedotin varied, and each patient had relapsed following autologous stem cell transplantation. Best responses were complete response, partial response or progressive disease. The rearrangement links TRBV11-2 to TRBJ2-7, with a possible D match to TRBD1 (7 bases). The starting material was peripheral blood mononuclear cells (PBMCs), obtained before the second cycle of nivolumab. The source of this sequence is a human donor with classical Hodgkin lymphoma. CDR3 sequence: CASSLVRGRYEQYF. The CDR3 region has the DNA TGTGCCAGCAGCTTAGTCAGGGGGAGGTACGAGCAGTACTTC.